Sequencing of this T cell receptor beta chain was carried out in a study of blood T cell repertoires in COVID-19. About the study: Whether acute or convalescent, the COVID-19 samples came from the United States, Italy and Spain. PBMCs, B-cell-depleted T cells, or T cells were the source of the cDNA or gDNA that made up the material.

Per the authors' pipeline: Reference gene primer amplification gave nucleated cell count estimates. Repertoires were generated with immunoSEQ multiplex PCR, while TCRdb's copy carries only in-frame clones and drops some. V and J calls and clone size come straight from that table; D and trimming were deduced from the DNA. The sample contains 220,000 or so clones, less than 90% of which appear only once. Trimming took 5 bases from V and 7 from J; bases not matched to a gene: 10. CDR1 and CDR2 from the germline V gene are MNHEY and SMNVEV (reference sequence). There are 15 residues in the CDR3. The chain is built from TRBV27 and TRBJ2-1; 8 bases match TRBD1. The source of this sequence is a woman aged 40 to 50 who had recovered from COVID-19. Sample: PBMCs or T cells enriched from blood (not recorded which). The CDR3 is CASSLDRGPENEQFF. The DNA for the CDR3 is TGTGCCAGCAGTCTCGACAGGGGCCCGGAGAATGAGCAGTTCTTC.